This T cell receptor (beta chain) was recorded in a study of blood T cells in healthy people across ages. The study, taken as a whole, reports: Researchers judged that diversity estimates from one million T cells fell short of true values. Per million T cells, the diversity of TCR beta decreased roughly linearly as age advanced.

A second PCR of 7 to 11 cycles used a sample-barcoded 5' primer and a J-beta primer mix. TCRdb recomputed calls from the 5' RACE reads with MiXCR, one row per CDR3 protein. The sample holds roughly 700,000 distinct CDR3 sequences, 45% to 50% seen once. Germline CDR1 is ENHRY and CDR2 is SYGVKD. There are 15 residues in the CDR3. Deletions cut 4 bases from V and 0 bases from J, with 11 bases between. For this clonotype: Its antigen remains unidentified.

Isolation yielded PBMCs, at least 7 million per sample, in every case. Total RNA was isolated from each sample in quantities of at least 6 micrograms. The receptor's source is a woman aged 60-75 years in good health. Sequencing was performed on blood. The genes are TRBV10-3 and TRBJ2-3, with a possible D match to TRBD1 (6 bases). The CDR3 region is CAISAQGTSTDTQYF. CDR3 coding DNA: TGTGCCATCAGTGCACAGGGTACTAGCACAGATACGCAGTATTTT.